Listed here are 27 T cell receptor beta chains from one sample, sequenced in a study of T cell repertoires in cytomegalovirus infection. The antigens these receptors bind are not known. MiXCR, applied by TCRdb to the reads, yields one record per CDR3 protein. The table has roughly 920,000 distinct CDR3 sequences, roughly 30% seen once. The starting material was cultured CD8+ T cells from PBMCs, obtained from culture after CMV antigen stimulation. These receptors were obtained from a human donor in good health (CMV status not recorded). Some clones in this sample may be carry-over from other donors' samples.

The chain employs TRBV6-2 or TRBV6-3 and TRBJ1-1; 7 bases match TRBD1. The CDR3 length is 16 residues. Germline V CDR1 and CDR2: MNHEY, SVGEGT. V was pared by 5 bases and J by 4 bases, with 13 bases of the junction left unmatched. The CDR3 loop reads CASSRQGYGLGTEAFF. In nucleotides, the CDR3 is TGTGCCAGCAGTCGACAGGGATATGGATTGGGCACTGAAGCTTTCTTT.

In this sample, this clonotype turned up many times. The V and J genes are TRBV12-3 or TRBV12-4 and TRBJ2-1; a weak D match, TRBD2 (5 bases). V lost 3 bases and J 0 bases, leaving 12 bases between the germline ends. The CDR3 contains 16 residues. In DNA, the CDR3 is TGTGCCAGCAGTTTCTGGTCGGGAAGCTCCTACAATGAGCAGTTCTTC. The encoded protein is CASSFWSGSSYNEQFF.

This clonotype was recorded many times. The rearrangement joins TRBV12-5 to TRBJ1-3; D unresolved. Germline values: CDR1 LGHNT, CDR2 FRNRAP. Trimming shortened V by 3 bases and J by 0 bases, and 15 bases separated the two germline ends. The length of the CDR3 is 17 residues. CDR3 in DNA: TGTGCTAGTGGTTTCCTAACTTCAGTAAGCTCTGGAAACACCATATATTTT. Protein: CASGFLTSVSSGNTIYF.

This clonotype was detected only a few times. The chain combines TRBV4-3 with TRBJ1-1; the D gene is possibly TRBD1 (6 bases). The CDR3 spans 15 residues. V was cut by 0 bases and J by 3 bases, with 11 bases left in between. The germline CDR1 and CDR2 sequences are LGHNA and YSLEER. The CDR3, as DNA: TGCGCCAGCAGCCAAGATTCACAGGGTGACACTGAAGCTTTCTTT. This gives the protein CASSQDSQGDTEAFF.

This clonotype was seen a handful of times. V is TRBV28 and J is TRBJ2-7; D remains unclear. The germline gives CDR1 MDHEN, CDR2 SYDVKM. This CDR3 is built from 15 residues. Trimming stripped 3 bases from V and 4 bases from J, with 16 bases between. CDR3 region: CASSFRGGVAYEQYV. In DNA form, the CDR3 reads TGTGCCAGCAGTTTCCGCGGCGGAGTGGCGTACGAGCAGTACGTC.

This clonotype came up many times. This sequence joins TRBV7-2 and TRBJ2-7; a weak D match, TRBD2 (5 bases). Germline CDR1 SGHTA, CDR2 FQGNSA. The CDR3 has 13 residues. Trimming stripped 0 bases from V and 6 bases from J, with 9 bases between. CDR3 bases: TGTGCCAGCAGCTTAGCCGGGATCCGCGAGCAGTACTTC. Protein product: CASSLAGIREQYF.

This chain uses TRBV6-6 with TRBJ1-1, with D possibly matching TRBD1 (6 bases). This CDR3 comprises 16 residues. Germline loops: CDR1 MNHNY, CDR2 SVGAGI (reference sequence). V was trimmed by 5 bases and J by 0 bases, leaving 16 bases between them. DNA of the CDR3: TGTGCCAGCAGTGACGCCCCAACAGGGCTGAACACTGAAGCTTTCTTT. Its translation: CASSDAPTGLNTEAFF.

V and J are TRBV7-6 and TRBJ2-5; 7 nucleotides agree with TRBD2. Germline V gene data show CDR1 as SGHVS and CDR2 as FNYEAQ. V lost 5 bases to trimming and J lost 9 bases; unmatched junction nucleotides: 12. This CDR3 has 14 amino acids. CDR3 residues: CASSVREALRAQYF. The CDR3 region has the DNA TGTGCCAGCAGCGTCCGGGAGGCTCTGAGGGCCCAGTACTTC.

The V and J genes are TRBV10-3 and TRBJ2-1; D is possibly TRBD1 (6 bases). There are 15 residues in the CDR3. The V gene's germline CDR1 is ENHRY and CDR2 SYGVKD. V was clipped by 3 bases and J by 2 bases, with 11 bases between them. The CDR3 DNA follows: TGTGCCATCAGTGATGGACAGCCGACCTACAATGAGCAGTTCTTC. It encodes CAISDGQPTYNEQFF.

At least ten counts were recorded for this clonotype. This chain connects TRBV12-3 or TRBV12-4 to TRBJ1-5, with D possibly TRBD1 on 5 matching bases. The CDR3 loop spans 14 amino acids. V was shortened by 0 bases and J by 2 bases, with 5 bases between the two germline ends. CDR3 region: CASSLATGNQPQHF. The CDR3 DNA follows: TGTGCCAGCAGTTTAGCGACAGGCAATCAGCCCCAGCATTTT.

V and J are TRBV7-9 and TRBJ1-5; D is unresolved. Germline CDR1 SEHNR, CDR2 FQNEAQ (reference sequence). V was clipped by 5 bases and J by 6 bases, with 8 bases between them. The CDR3 length is 12 residues. The CDR3 DNA is TGTGCCAGCAGCGCCGCGCGTCAGCCCCAGCATTTT. Translated: CASSAARQPQHF.

The rearrangement uses TRBV11-2 and TRBJ1-1, with D maybe TRBD1 (6 bases). The CDR3 is 15 amino acids. V lost 5 bases and J 1 base, leaving 14 bases between the germline ends. The germline V gene encodes CDR1 SGHAT and CDR2 FQNNGV. CDR3 residues: CASSRWDISNTEAFF. The CDR3 bases are TGTGCCAGCAGCCGATGGGACATATCGAACACTGAAGCTTTCTTT.

In its sample, this clonotype was seen a few times. This chain uses TRBV12-3 or TRBV12-4 with TRBJ2-2; no clear D. The V end lost 3 bases, the J end lost 1 base, and 15 bases lay between the germline ends. The CDR3 has 17 residues. CDR3 sequence: CASSFVLPGLNTGELFF. Written as DNA, the CDR3 is TGTGCCAGCAGTTTTGTACTACCTGGATTGAACACCGGGGAGCTGTTTTTT.

J is TRBJ1-4 and V is TRBV2; TRBD1 agrees at 8 bases. V lost 6 bases and J lost 8; bases outside the gene matches: 8. From germline, CDR1 is SNHLY and CDR2 FYNNEI. CDR3 size: 14 residues. In nucleotides, the CDR3 is TGTGCCAGCAGCGACAGGGGAGGCTTAGAAAAACTGTTTTTT. Its protein product is CASSDRGGLEKLFF. Full variable domain (remainder filled in from reference TRBV2 and TRBJ1-4): EPEVTQTPSHQVTQMGQEVILRCVPISNHLYFYWYRQILGQKVEFLVSFYNNEISEKSEIFDDQFSVERPDGSNFTLKIRSTKLEDSAMYFCASSDRGGLEKLFFGSGTQLSVL.

Worth noting for this clonotype: A much larger clonotype is one base distant, so this may be a read error. CDR3 in DNA: TGTGCCGGCAGCTTAGAACCATCAACCGGGGAGCTGTTTTTT. Translation gives CAGSLEPSTGELFF. The chain combines TRBV7-6 with TRBJ2-2, with D unclear. The germline gives CDR1 SGHVS, CDR2 FNYEAQ. The CDR3 totals 14 residues.

The chain has TRBV4-2 and TRBJ1-4; D unresolved. V dropped 6 bases and J dropped 4 bases, with 9 bases sitting between them. CDR1 is LGHNA and CDR2 is YNFKEQ in the germline V gene. This CDR3 contains 13 residues. The DNA of the CDR3 is TGTGCCAGCAGTATGGGCTATAATGAAAAACTGTTTTTT. This gives the protein CASSMGYNEKLFF.

On this clonotype: The CDR3 carries no conserved terminal phenylalanine or tryptophan, so it likely arises from a read error. The genes are TRBV6-6 and TRBJ2-7; the match to TRBD2 covers 12 bases. This CDR3 region has 18 residues. The V segment lost 0 bases and the J segment 0 bases; nucleotides outside the gene matches: 6. CDR1 and CDR2 (germline): MNHNY, SVGAGI (reference sequence). Here the CDR3 reads CASSYSRLAGAISYEQYI. CDR3 nucleotide sequence: TGTGCCAGCAGTTACTCGAGACTAGCGGGGGCCATCTCCTACGAGCAGTACATC.

The V gene is TRBV2, the J gene TRBJ1-1; no firm D call. Germline V gives CDR1 SNHLY, CDR2 FYNNEI. This CDR3 spans 13 amino acids. Trimming stripped 7 bases from V and 1 base from J, with 10 bases between. The CDR3 region has the DNA TGTGCCAGCATTGCCCGAGAGAACACTGAAGCTTTCTTT. Its protein product is CASIARENTEAFF.

This clonotype has more than one count but fewer than ten. The chain combines TRBV11-2 with TRBJ1-3; D is perhaps TRBD1 (5 bases). CDR1 and CDR2 from the germline V gene are SGHAT and FQNNGV. The V and J ends lost 0 bases and 0 bases respectively, with 9 bases between them. The CDR3 contains 16 residues. The CDR3 loop is CASSLEGRDSGNTIYF. CDR3 DNA sequence: TGTGCCAGCAGCTTAGAGGGCAGGGACTCTGGAAACACCATATATTTT.

The chain carries TRBV6-5 and TRBJ2-1, with 9 bases fitting TRBD1. Trimming took 0 bases from V and 1 from J; bases not matched to a gene: 1. Germline CDR1 and CDR2: MNHEY and SVGAGI. CDR3 size: 16 residues. The CDR3 region has the DNA TGTGCCAGCAGTTACTCAGGGACAGGGTCCTACAATGAGCAGTTCTTC. This sequence encodes CASSYSGTGSYNEQFF.

This chain joins TRBV29-1 and TRBJ1-3; 9 bases are a match to TRBD1. The CDR3 contains 16 residues. J lost 2 bases, V lost 0 bases, and 5 bases had no gene match. Germline V gene data show CDR1 as SQVTM and CDR2 as ANQGSEA. The chain's CDR3 is CSVEEGTGFAGNTIYF. As DNA, the CDR3 is TGCAGCGTTGAAGAGGGGACAGGGTTCGCTGGAAACACCATATATTTT.

This chain links TRBV2 with TRBJ2-7, with TRBD2 matching 14 bases. Germline V gene sequence: CDR1 SNHLY, CDR2 FYNNEI. This CDR3 spans 14 amino acids. After removal of 10 bases from V and 6 bases from J, the junction contained 8 bases not matched to a gene. CDR3 bases: TGTGCCACCATGGGACTAGCGGGGGAAAGCGAGCAGTACTTC. Protein: CATMGLAGESEQYF.

This clonotype was found a few times. V is TRBV27 and J is TRBJ1-5; 7 bases map to TRBD1. CDR3 length: 15 amino acids. V gave up 4 bases and J gave up 11 bases; unmatched junction bases: 14. Germline lookup yields CDR1 MNHEY and CDR2 SMNVEV (reference sequence). CDR3 DNA: TGTGCCAGCAGTTCGGGACAGATGATAGCAGGGGCCCAGCATTTT. Its translation: CASSSGQMIAGAQHF.

J is TRBJ2-7 and V is TRBV4-1; D is ambiguous. The CDR3 has 14 amino acids. Germline V gene lookup returns CDR1 MGHRA and CDR2 YSYEKL. Trimming cost V 3 bases and J 0 bases, with 9 bases left between them. The CDR3 sequence is CASSHGSGSYEQYF. In nucleotides, the CDR3 is TGCGCCAGCAGCCATGGTTCAGGCTCCTACGAGCAGTACTTC.

The chain links TRBV4-1 to TRBJ2-1, with TRBD2 identical over 9 bases. Germline CDR1 and CDR2: MGHRA and YSYEKL. The CDR3 has 15 amino acids. Germline trimming cut 0 bases from V and 6 bases from J; bases unmatched to any gene: 3. CDR3 protein: CASSQDLGLANEQFF. The CDR3 DNA reads as TGCGCCAGCAGCCAAGATCTGGGACTAGCCAATGAGCAGTTCTTC.

This chain uses TRBV7-6 with TRBJ1-4; D call uncertain. The CDR3 length is 14 residues. CDR1 is SGHVS, CDR2 FNYEAQ, per germline. V was pared by 3 bases and J by 7 bases, with 12 bases between. The CDR3 loop reads CASSFGGPGEKLFF. The DNA for the CDR3 is TGTGCCAGCAGCTTTGGAGGGCCTGGTGAAAAACTGTTTTTT. The full variable domain, with the rest looked up from reference TRBV7-6 and TRBJ1-4, is GAGVSQSPRYKVTKRGQDVALRCDPISGHVSLYWYRQALGQGPEFLTYFNYEAQQDKSGLPNDRFSAERPEGSISTLTIQRTEQRDSAMYRCASSFGGPGEKLFFGSGTQLSVL.

This clonotype was detected a few times. The chain has TRBV7-9 and TRBJ2-2, with 8 bases matching TRBD2. In germline, CDR1 is SEHNR, CDR2 FQNEAQ (reference sequence). After removal of 1 base from V and 8 bases from J, the junction contained 9 bases not matched to a gene. The CDR3 has 16 residues. The CDR3 spells CASSLEAGVIPGELFF. The CDR3 nucleotides are TGTGCCAGCAGCTTAGAAGCGGGGGTAATCCCGGGGGAGCTGTTTTTT.